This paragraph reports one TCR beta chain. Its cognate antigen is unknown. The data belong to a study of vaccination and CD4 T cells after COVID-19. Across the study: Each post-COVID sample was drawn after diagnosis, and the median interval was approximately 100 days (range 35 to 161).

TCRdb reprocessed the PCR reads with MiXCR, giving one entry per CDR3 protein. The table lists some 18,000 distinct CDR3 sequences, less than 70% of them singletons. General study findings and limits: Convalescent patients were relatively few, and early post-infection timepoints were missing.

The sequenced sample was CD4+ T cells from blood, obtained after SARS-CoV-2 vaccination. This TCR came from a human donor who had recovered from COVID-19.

The DNA for the CDR3 is TGTGCCACCAGCAGAGTACAGGGTTACAATGAGCAGTTCTTC. It specifies CATSRVQGYNEQFF. This chain links TRBV15 with TRBJ2-1, with D possibly being TRBD1 (6 bases). Germline-derived CDR1 and CDR2 are LNHNV and YYDKDF (reference sequence). V was shortened by 1 base and J by 4 bases, with 8 bases between the two germline ends. The CDR3 spans 14 residues. Full variable domain (rest looked up from reference TRBV15 and TRBJ2-1): DAMVIQNPRYQVTQFGKPVTLSCSQTLNHNVMYWYQQKSSQAPKLLFHYYDKDFNNEADTPDNFQSRRPNTSFCFLDIRSPGLGDTAMYLCATSRVQGYNEQFFGPGTRLTVL.